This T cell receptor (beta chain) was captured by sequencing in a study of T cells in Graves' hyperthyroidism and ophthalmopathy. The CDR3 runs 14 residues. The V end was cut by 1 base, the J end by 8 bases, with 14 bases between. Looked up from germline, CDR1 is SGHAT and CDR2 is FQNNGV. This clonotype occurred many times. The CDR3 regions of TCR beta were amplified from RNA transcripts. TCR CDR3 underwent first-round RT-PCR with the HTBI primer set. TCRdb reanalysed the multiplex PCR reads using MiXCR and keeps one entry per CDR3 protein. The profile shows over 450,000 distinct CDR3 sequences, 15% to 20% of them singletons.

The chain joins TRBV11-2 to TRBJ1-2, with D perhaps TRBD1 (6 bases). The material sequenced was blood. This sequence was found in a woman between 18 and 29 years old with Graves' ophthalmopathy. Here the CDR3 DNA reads TGTGCCAGCAGCTTAGGAGGGGGGGCGAAGGGCTACACCTTC. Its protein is CASSLGGGAKGYTF.